One sample yielded the 8 T cell receptor beta chains listed below, sequenced in a study of T cell responses to AZD1222 COVID-19 vaccine. Measured with immunoSEQ multiplex PCR; TCRdb has only the in-frame clones, and not every one. The table lists some 150,000 clones, around 90% of them singletons, with about 4.6% in the top ten. Sequenced here: peripheral blood, sampled on day 0 of MenACWY control vaccination. The receptors were sampled from an adult in good health.

Only one count was recorded for this clone. The genes are TRBV27 and TRBJ1-5; the D is unclear. Germline CDR1 MNHEY, CDR2 SMNVEV (reference sequence). V lost 3 bases, J lost 5 bases, and 8 bases lay in between. CDR3 size: 13 residues. For the CDR3, the DNA is TGTGCCAGCAGTTTTAGGGAGGATCAGCCCCAGCATTTT. Translation gives CASSFREDQPQHF.

The chain employs TRBV28 and TRBJ2-3; perhaps TRBD1 as D (6 bases). V was cut by 1 base and J by 6 bases, with 11 bases left in between. The CDR3 covers 14 residues. Germline CDR1 is MDHEN and CDR2 is SYDVKM. CDR3 coding DNA: TGTGCCAGCAGTTTATCCACAGGGTCCGATACGCAGTATTTT. The encoded protein is CASSLSTGSDTQYF.

Remarks on this clone: A junction end diverges from the germline sequence, so it may reflect a read error. The V gene is TRBV7-7, the J gene TRBJ2-2; D unclear. This CDR3 contains 12 residues. The germline V gene encodes CDR1 SSHAT and CDR2 FNYEAQ (reference sequence). The CDR3 bases are TGTGCTAGCAGAACGAGGTCCGGGGAGCTGTTTTTT. Its translation: CASRTRSGELFF.

The CDR3 protein is CATSREGAQYEQYF. CDR3 nucleotides: TGTGCCACCAGCAGAGAGGGGGCCCAGTACGAGCAGTACTTC. V usage is TRBV15 and J usage is TRBJ2-7; the D gene is possibly TRBD1 (6 bases). The length of the CDR3 is 14 residues. Between the trimmed V and J ends, which lost 0 bases and 4 bases, there was a span of 10 bases. Germline lookup yields CDR1 LNHNV and CDR2 YYDKDF (reference sequence).

This chain uses TRBV14 with TRBJ2-5; D tentatively fits TRBD1 or TRBD2 (5 bases each). Germline-derived CDR1 and CDR2 are SGHDN and FVKESK. The length of the CDR3 is 13 residues. V gave up 6 bases and J gave up 5 bases, with 13 bases separating them. Here the CDR3 reads CASRLWGGETQYF. The CDR3 nucleotides are TGTGCCAGCAGGCTCTGGGGCGGGGAGACCCAGTACTTC.

The genes are TRBV19 and TRBJ1-2; D unresolved. Per germline, CDR1 LNHDA and CDR2 SQIVND (reference sequence). The CDR3 extends over 14 amino acids. Trimming took 3 bases from V and 2 from J, leaving 10 bases between them. The CDR3 loop is CASSMVGANYGYTF. The CDR3 DNA is TGTGCCAGTAGTATGGTGGGAGCGAACTATGGCTACACCTTC.

The V gene is TRBV18, the J gene TRBJ2-7; D ambiguous. Between the trimmed V and J ends, which lost 0 bases and 4 bases, there was a span of 7 bases. The CDR3 extends over 13 amino acids. CDR1 and CDR2 from the germline V gene are KGHSH and LQKENI. CDR3 DNA: TGTGCCAGCTCACCACCGGTTGGGTACGAGCAGTACTTC. Amino acid sequence: CASSPPVGYEQYF.

The chain recombines TRBV7-2 with TRBJ2-1, with 9 bases identical to TRBD2. Germline trimming cut 0 bases from V and 6 bases from J; bases unmatched to any gene: 6. This CDR3 comprises 16 residues. Germline assignment: CDR1 SGHTA and CDR2 FQGNSA. CDR3 amino acids: CASSLAAGGPGNEQFF. DNA of the CDR3: TGTGCCAGCAGCTTAGCGGCGGGAGGGCCAGGCAATGAGCAGTTCTTC.